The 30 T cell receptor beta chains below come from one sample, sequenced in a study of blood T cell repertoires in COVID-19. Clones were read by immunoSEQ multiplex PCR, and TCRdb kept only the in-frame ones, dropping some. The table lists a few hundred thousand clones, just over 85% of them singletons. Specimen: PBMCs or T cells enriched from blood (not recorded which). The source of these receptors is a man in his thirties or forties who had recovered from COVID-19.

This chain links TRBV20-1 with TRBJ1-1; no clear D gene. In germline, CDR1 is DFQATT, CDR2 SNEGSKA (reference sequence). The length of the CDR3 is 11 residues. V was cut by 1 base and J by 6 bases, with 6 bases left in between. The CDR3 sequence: CSARAGSEAFF. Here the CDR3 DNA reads TGCAGTGCTAGAGCGGGGTCTGAAGCTTTCTTT.

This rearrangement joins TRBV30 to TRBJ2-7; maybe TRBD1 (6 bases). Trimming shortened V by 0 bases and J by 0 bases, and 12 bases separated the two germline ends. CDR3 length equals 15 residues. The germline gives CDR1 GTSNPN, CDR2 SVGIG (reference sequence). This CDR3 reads CAWSVGGHLSYEQYF. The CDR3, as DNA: TGTGCCTGGAGTGTAGGGGGACACCTCTCCTACGAGCAGTACTTC. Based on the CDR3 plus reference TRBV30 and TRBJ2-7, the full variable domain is SQTIHQWPATLVQPVGSPLSLECTVEGTSNPNLYWYRQAAGRGLQLLFYSVGIGQISSEVPQNLSASRPQDRQFILSSKKLLLSDSGFYLCAWSVGGHLSYEQYFGPGTRLTVT.

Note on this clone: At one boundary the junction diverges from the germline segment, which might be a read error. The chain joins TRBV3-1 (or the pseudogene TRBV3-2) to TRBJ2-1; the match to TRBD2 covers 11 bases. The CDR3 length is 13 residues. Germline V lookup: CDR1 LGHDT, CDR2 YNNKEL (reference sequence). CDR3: CASYTPGLAEPLF. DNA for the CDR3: TGTGCCAGCTACACCCCGGGACTAGCGGAACCCCTCTTC.

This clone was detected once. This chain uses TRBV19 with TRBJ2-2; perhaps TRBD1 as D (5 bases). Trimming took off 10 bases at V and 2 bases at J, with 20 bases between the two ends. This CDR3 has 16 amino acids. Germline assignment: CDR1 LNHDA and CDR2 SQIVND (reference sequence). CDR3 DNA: TGTGCCACTCTCCCAGGGCAGGCATTAAACACCGGGGAGCTGTTTTTT. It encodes CATLPGQALNTGELFF.

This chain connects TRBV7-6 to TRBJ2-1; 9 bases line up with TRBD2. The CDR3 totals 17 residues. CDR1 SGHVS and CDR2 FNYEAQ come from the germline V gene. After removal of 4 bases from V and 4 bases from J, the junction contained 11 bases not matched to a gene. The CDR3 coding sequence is TGTGCCAGCAGCTCCCGTAGGTCTAGCGGGAAATACAATGAGCAGTTCTTC. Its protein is CASSSRRSSGKYNEQFF.

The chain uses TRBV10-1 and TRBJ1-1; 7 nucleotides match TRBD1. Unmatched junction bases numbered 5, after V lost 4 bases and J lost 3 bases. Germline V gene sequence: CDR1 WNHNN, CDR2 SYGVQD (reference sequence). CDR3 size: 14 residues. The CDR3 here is CASSVGQGDTEAFF. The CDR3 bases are TGCGCCAGCAGTGTGGGCCAGGGGGACACTGAAGCTTTCTTT.

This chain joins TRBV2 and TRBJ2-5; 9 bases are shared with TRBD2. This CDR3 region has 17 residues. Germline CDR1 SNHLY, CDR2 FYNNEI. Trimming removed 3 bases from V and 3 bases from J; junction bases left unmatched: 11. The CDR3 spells CASSDPGVAGVKETQYF. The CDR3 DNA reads TGTGCCAGCAGTGATCCTGGGGTAGCGGGGGTTAAAGAGACCCAGTACTTC.

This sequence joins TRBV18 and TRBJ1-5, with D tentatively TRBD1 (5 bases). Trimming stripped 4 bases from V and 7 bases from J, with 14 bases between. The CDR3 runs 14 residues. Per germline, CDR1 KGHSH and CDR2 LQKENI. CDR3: CASSQSKGQQPQHF. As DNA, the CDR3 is TGTGCCAGCTCACAGAGTAAGGGGCAACAGCCCCAGCATTTT.

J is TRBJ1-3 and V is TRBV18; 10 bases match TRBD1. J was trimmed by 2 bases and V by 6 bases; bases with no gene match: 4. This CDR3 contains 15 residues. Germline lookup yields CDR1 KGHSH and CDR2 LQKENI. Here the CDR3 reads CASSRDRGPGNTIYF. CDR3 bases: TGTGCCAGCTCCCGGGACAGGGGCCCTGGAAACACCATATATTTT. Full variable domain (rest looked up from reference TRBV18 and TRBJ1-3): NAGVMQNPRHLVRRRGQEARLRCSPMKGHSHVYWYRQLPEEGLKFMVYLQKENIIDESGMPKERFSAEFPKEGPSILRIQQVVRGDSAAYFCASSRDRGPGNTIYFGEGSWLTVV.

The CDR3 DNA is TGTGCCAGTAGTATTCAAGACTCCAATTCACCCCTCCACTTT. This gives the protein CASSIQDSNSPLHF. The genes are TRBV19 and TRBJ1-6; no clear D gene. The CDR3 is made up of 14 amino acids. Trimming took off 3 bases at V and 7 bases at J, with 10 bases between the two ends. Germline V gene data show CDR1 as LNHDA and CDR2 as SQIVND (reference sequence).

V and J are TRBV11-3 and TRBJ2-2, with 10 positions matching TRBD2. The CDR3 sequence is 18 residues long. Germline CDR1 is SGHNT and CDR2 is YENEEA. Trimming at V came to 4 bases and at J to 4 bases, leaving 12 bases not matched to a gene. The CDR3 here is CASSYPGSSGSRTGELFF. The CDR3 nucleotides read TGTGCCAGCAGCTACCCGGGATCTAGCGGGAGTCGCACCGGGGAGCTGTTTTTT.

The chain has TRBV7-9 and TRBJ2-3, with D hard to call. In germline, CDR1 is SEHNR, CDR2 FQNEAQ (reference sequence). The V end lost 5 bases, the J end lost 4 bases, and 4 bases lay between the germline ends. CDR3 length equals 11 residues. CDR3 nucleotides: TGTGCCAGCAGCGCAGCAGATACGCAGTATTTT. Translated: CASSAADTQYF.

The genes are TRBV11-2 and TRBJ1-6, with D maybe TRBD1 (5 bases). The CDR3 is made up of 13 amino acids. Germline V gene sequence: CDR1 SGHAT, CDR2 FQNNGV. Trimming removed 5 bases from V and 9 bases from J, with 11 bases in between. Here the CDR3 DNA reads TGTGCCAGCAGCCCTCAGGGTTTTTCACCCCTCCACTTT. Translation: CASSPQGFSPLHF.

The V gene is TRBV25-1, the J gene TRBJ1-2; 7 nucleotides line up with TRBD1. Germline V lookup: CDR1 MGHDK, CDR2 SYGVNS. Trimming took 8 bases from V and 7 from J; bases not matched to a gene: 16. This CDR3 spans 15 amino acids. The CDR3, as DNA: TGTGCCAGCGAGGAGACGACAGGGTCTAATTTTGGCTACACCTTC. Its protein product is CASEETTGSNFGYTF.

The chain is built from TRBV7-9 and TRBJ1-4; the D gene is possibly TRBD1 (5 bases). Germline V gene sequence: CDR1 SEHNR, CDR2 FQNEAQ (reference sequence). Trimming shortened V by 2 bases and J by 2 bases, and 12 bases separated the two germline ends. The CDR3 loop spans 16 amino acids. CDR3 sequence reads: CASSLTYRGTNEKLFF. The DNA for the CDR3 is TGTGCCAGCAGCTTAACGTATCGGGGGACTAATGAAAAACTGTTTTTT.

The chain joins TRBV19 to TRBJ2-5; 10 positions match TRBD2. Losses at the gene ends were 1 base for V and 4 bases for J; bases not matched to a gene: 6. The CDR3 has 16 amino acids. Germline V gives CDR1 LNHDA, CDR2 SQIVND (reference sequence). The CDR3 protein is CASSIGTSGWGETQYF. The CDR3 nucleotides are TGTGCCAGTAGTATAGGGACTAGCGGTTGGGGAGAGACCCAGTACTTC.

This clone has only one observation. The CDR3 reads CASSLTGATGYTF. The CDR3 coding sequence is TGCGCCAGCAGCTTGACAGGGGCGACTGGCTACACCTTC. The chain couples TRBV5-1 to TRBJ1-2; 7 nucleotides line up with TRBD1. CDR1 is SGHRS and CDR2 is YFSETQ in the germline V gene. The CDR3 is 13 amino acids. With 1 base clipped from V and 7 bases from J, the junction kept 4 bases outside the gene matches.

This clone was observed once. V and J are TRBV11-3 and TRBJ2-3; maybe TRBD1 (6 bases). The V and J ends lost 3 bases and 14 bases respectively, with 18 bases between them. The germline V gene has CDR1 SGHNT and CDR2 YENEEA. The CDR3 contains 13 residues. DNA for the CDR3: TGTGCCAGCAGCTTCTTGGGGGACAACCAGGGGTATTTT. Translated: CASSFLGDNQGYF.

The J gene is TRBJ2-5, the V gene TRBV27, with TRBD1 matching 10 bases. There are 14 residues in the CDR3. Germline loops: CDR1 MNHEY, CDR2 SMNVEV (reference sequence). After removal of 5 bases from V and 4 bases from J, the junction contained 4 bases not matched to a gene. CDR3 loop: CASSIRDRGETQYF. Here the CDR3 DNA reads TGTGCCAGCAGTATCAGGGACAGGGGAGAGACCCAGTACTTC.

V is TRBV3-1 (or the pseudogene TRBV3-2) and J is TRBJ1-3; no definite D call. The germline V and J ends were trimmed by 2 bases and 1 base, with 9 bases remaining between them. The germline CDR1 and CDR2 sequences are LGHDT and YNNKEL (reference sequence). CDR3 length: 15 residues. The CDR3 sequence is CASSQSRGSGNTIYF. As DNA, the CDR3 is TGTGCCAGCAGCCAATCAAGAGGGTCTGGAAACACCATATATTTT.

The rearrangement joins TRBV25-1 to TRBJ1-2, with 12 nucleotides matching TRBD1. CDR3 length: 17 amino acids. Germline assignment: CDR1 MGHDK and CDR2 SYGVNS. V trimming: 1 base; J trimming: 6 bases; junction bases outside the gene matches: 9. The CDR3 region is CASSESGTGGARDGYTF. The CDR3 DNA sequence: TGTGCCAGCAGTGAATCCGGGACAGGGGGCGCCAGGGATGGCTACACCTTC.

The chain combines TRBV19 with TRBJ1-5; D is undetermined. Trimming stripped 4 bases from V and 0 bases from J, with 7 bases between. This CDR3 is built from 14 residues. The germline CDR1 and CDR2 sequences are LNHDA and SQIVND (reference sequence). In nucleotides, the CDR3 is TGTGCCAGTAGTAGGAGGGATAGCAATCAGCCCCAGCATTTT. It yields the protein CASSRRDSNQPQHF.

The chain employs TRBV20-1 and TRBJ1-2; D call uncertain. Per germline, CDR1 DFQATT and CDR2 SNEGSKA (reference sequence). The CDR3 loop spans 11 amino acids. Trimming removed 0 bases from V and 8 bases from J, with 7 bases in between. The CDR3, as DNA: TGCAGTGCTAGAGATCGAGAAGGCTACACCTTC. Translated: CSARDREGYTF.

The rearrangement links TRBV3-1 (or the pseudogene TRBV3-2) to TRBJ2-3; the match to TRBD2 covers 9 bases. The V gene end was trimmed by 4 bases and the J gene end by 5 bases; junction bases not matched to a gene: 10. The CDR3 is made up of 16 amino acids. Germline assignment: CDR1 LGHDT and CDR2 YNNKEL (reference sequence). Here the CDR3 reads CASSPVAGADGDTQYF. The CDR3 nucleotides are TGTGCCAGCAGCCCCGTAGCGGGAGCGGATGGAGATACGCAGTATTTT.

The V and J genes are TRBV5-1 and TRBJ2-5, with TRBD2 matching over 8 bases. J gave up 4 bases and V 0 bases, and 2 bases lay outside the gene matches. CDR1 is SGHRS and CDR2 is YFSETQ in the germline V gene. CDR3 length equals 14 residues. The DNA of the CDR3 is TGCGCCAGCAGCTTGGATCTAGCGGGAGAGACCCAGTACTTC. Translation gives CASSLDLAGETQYF.

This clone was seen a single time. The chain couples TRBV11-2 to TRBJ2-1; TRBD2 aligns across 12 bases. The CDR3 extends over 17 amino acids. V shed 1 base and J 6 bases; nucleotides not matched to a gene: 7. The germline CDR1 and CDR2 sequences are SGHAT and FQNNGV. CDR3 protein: CASSLGLAGAFSNEQFF. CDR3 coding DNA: TGTGCCAGCAGCTTAGGACTAGCGGGGGCTTTCTCCAATGAGCAGTTCTTC.

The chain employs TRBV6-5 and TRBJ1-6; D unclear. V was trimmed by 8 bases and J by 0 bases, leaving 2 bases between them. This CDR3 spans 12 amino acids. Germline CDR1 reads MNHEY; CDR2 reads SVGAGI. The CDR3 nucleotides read TGTGCCAGCCGCTCCTATAATTCACCCCTCCACTTT. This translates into CASRSYNSPLHF.

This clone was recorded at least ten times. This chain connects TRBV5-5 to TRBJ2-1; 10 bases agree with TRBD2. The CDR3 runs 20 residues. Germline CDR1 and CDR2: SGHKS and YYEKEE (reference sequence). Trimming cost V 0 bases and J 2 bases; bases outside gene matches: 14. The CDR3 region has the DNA TGTGCCAGCAGCTTGGGCTATAAAACAGCTAGCGGGGGAGCCTACAATGAGCAGTTCTTC. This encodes CASSLGYKTASGGAYNEQFF.

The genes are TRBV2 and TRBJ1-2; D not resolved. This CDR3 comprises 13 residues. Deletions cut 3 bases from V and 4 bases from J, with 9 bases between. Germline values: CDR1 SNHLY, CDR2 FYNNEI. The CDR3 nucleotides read TGTGCCAGCAGTGACGAGGCCGTCTATGGCTACACCTTC. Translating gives CASSDEAVYGYTF.

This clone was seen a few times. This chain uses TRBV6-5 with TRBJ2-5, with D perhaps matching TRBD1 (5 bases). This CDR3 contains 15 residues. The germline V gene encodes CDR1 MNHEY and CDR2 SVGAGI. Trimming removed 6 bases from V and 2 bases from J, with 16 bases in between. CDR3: CASRGPWSRQETQYF. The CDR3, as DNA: TGTGCCAGCAGGGGGCCGTGGTCCCGGCAAGAGACCCAGTACTTC.